Presented here are 25 T cell receptor beta chains from one specimen sequenced in a study of Graves' ophthalmopathy and Graves' hyperthyroidism. RNA transcripts served as template for amplifying TCR beta CDR3 sequences. Amplification began with first-round RT-PCR using HTBI primers, then second-round multiplex PCR was performed. One entry per CDR3 protein, called by TCRdb with MiXCR from the multiplex PCR reads. This sample has roughly 500,000 distinct CDR3 sequences, with 13% to 15% found just once. Material: blood. The origin of the receptors is a young woman with Graves' ophthalmopathy.

A few counts support this clonotype. The V gene is TRBV18, the J gene TRBJ2-7, with 9 bases aligning to TRBD1. This CDR3 region has 13 residues. CDR1 is KGHSH, CDR2 LQKENI, per germline. The V and J ends lost 3 bases and 5 bases, in that order; junction bases with no gene match: 2. CDR3 coding DNA: TGTGCCAGCTCACCGGGACAGGGTCACGAGCAGTACTTC. Translating gives CASSPGQGHEQYF.

The rearrangement links TRBV12-3 or TRBV12-4 to TRBJ2-7; D is perhaps TRBD1 (5 bases). CDR3 size: 14 residues. V was cut by 5 bases and J by 3 bases, with 14 bases left in between. Here the CDR3 reads CASSPQGARYEQYF. The CDR3 DNA sequence: TGTGCCAGCAGTCCTCAGGGTGCACGCTACGAGCAGTACTTC.

In this sample, this clonotype turned up a few times. The chain joins TRBV30 to TRBJ1-1; D gene ambiguous. The CDR3 is 14 amino acids. Trimming took off 4 bases at V and 1 base at J, with 13 bases between the two ends. Germline loops: CDR1 GTSNPN, CDR2 SVGIG (reference sequence). CDR3 coding DNA: TGTGCCTGGATTGAGGACGGCTCGAACACTGAAGCTTTCTTT. Translation gives CAWIEDGSNTEAFF.

This clonotype occurred many times. This rearrangement joins TRBV6-1 to TRBJ1-6; 7 nucleotides align to TRBD1. The CDR3 is 15 amino acids. Germline V gives CDR1 MNHNS, CDR2 SASEGT. J lost 6 bases, V lost 7 bases, and 9 bases had no gene match. CDR3 residues: CASIQGPLSNSPLHF. The CDR3, as DNA: TGTGCCAGCATACAGGGGCCCCTTTCTAATTCACCCCTCCACTTT.

Ten or more counts support this clonotype. V usage is TRBV19 and J usage is TRBJ1-5, with D maybe TRBD1 (5 bases). CDR3 length equals 13 residues. Looked up from germline, CDR1 is LNHDA and CDR2 is SQIVND (reference sequence). Trimming left V 9 bases short and J 6 bases short, with 15 bases between. The CDR3 DNA sequence: TGTGCCAGCGGGACTTCTTTAGGTCAGCCCCAGCATTTT. This encodes CASGTSLGQPQHF.

CDR3 DNA: TGTGCCAGCAGCTTAAGGGCGACTAACTATGGCTACACCTTC. This translates into CASSLRATNYGYTF. The chain joins TRBV11-1 to TRBJ1-2; D not certain. CDR1 is SGHAT and CDR2 is FQDESV in the germline V gene (reference sequence). The CDR3 contains 14 residues. The V and J ends lost 2 bases and 0 bases respectively, with 7 bases between them.

On this clonotype itself: A much larger clone sits a single nucleotide away, making a read error possible. V is TRBV7-8 and J is TRBJ2-2; 8 bases are a match to TRBD1. Germline CDR1 SGHVS, CDR2 FQNEAQ. This CDR3 contains 17 residues. CDR3 bases: TGTGCCAGCAGCCCCGGCAGGACAGGGATCTGGACCGGGGATCTGTTTTTT. Residues: CASSPGRTGIWTGDLFF.

V and J are TRBV28 and TRBJ1-1; D gene unclear. The CDR3 loop spans 14 amino acids. Trimming took 3 bases from V and 0 from J, leaving 8 bases between them. From germline, CDR1 is MDHEN and CDR2 SYDVKM. The CDR3 reads CASSFDMVNTEAFF. CDR3 in DNA: TGTGCCAGCAGTTTCGACATGGTGAACACTGAAGCTTTCTTT.

The V gene is TRBV27, the J gene TRBJ1-6; no clear D gene. The CDR3 spans 13 residues. V lost 3 bases and J 7 bases, leaving 7 bases between the germline ends. CDR1 is MNHEY and CDR2 is SMNVEV in the germline V gene (reference sequence). CDR3 sequence: CASSFGPNSPLHF. The DNA for the CDR3 is TGTGCCAGCAGTTTTGGTCCGAATTCACCCCTCCACTTT.

In its sample, this clonotype was seen a few times. This rearrangement joins TRBV27 to TRBJ2-2; 7 positions agree with TRBD2. Looked up from germline, CDR1 is MNHEY and CDR2 is SMNVEV (reference sequence). V shed 3 bases, J shed 6 bases, and the junction held 4 bases outside the gene matches. This CDR3 region has 14 residues. The CDR3 coding sequence is TGTGCCAGCAGTTTGGATAGCGGGTCCGGGGAGCTGTTTTTT. Translated, it gives CASSLDSGSGELFF.

J is TRBJ2-7 and V is TRBV6-1; D is undetermined. Germline lookup yields CDR1 MNHNS and CDR2 SASEGT. V was cut by 10 bases and J by 1 base, with 14 bases left in between. This CDR3 region has 13 residues. The chain's CDR3 is CATSVAPSYEQYF. DNA for the CDR3: TGTGCCACCAGCGTGGCGCCGTCCTACGAGCAGTACTTC.

This clonotype was found many times. V usage is TRBV28 and J usage is TRBJ1-2; D ambiguous. The CDR3 contains 14 residues. Germline V lookup: CDR1 MDHEN, CDR2 SYDVKM. The ends were cut back, 5 bases at V and 7 bases at J, with 17 bases in the middle. The CDR3 nucleotides are TGTGCCAGCAGTCCCTCCGCTCTCCCCGGTGGCTACACCTTC. It encodes CASSPSALPGGYTF.

This clonotype was counted only a few times. J is TRBJ1-5 and V is TRBV2, with 7 positions matching TRBD1. Germline V CDR1 and CDR2: SNHLY, FYNNEI. CDR3 size: 14 residues. The junction had 2 bases not matched to a gene; V was cut back by 6 bases and J by 0 bases. The CDR3 DNA reads TGTGCCAGCAGAGGGACAGCTAGCAATCAGCCCCAGCATTTT. Translating gives CASRGTASNQPQHF.

This clonotype occurred a few times. The chain has TRBV12-3 or TRBV12-4 and TRBJ2-5, with 9 bases identical to TRBD2. Losses at the gene ends were 4 bases for V and 4 bases for J; bases not matched to a gene: 4. This CDR3 is built from 14 residues. Written as DNA, the CDR3 is TGTGCCAGCAGTTCCCCTAGCGGGATAGAGACCCAGTACTTC. It codes for CASSSPSGIETQYF.

Many counts were recorded for this clonotype. The chain links TRBV2 to TRBJ2-5, with 9 bases fitting TRBD1. The ends lost 4 bases at V and 0 bases at J; junction bases unmatched: 9. CDR1 and CDR2 (germline): SNHLY, FYNNEI. The CDR3 length is 17 residues. The CDR3 spells CASSAGTGTGYQETQYF. The CDR3 DNA is TGTGCCAGCAGTGCGGGAACCGGGACAGGGTACCAAGAGACCCAGTACTTC.

The rearrangement uses TRBV29-1 and TRBJ2-7; 11 nucleotides match TRBD1. Germline CDR1 is SQVTM and CDR2 is ANQGSEA. The CDR3 loop spans 13 amino acids. Germline trimming cut 7 bases from V and 2 bases from J; bases unmatched to any gene: 4. Written as DNA, the CDR3 is TGCAGCGCTGGGACAGGGGGACCCTACGAGCAGTACTTC. Its translation is CSAGTGGPYEQYF.

In its sample, this clonotype was seen once. This chain links TRBV12-3 or TRBV12-4 with TRBJ2-5; D ambiguous. Trimming stripped 2 bases from V and 1 base from J, with 14 bases between. CDR3 length: 16 residues. CDR3 sequence: CASSLLTGRLQETQYF. DNA for the CDR3: TGTGCCAGCAGTTTATTGACGGGCAGGCTCCAAGAGACCCAGTACTTC.

Ten or more counts support this clonotype. The V gene is TRBV12-3 or TRBV12-4, the J gene TRBJ1-1; the D is unclear. V was shortened by 6 bases and J by 1 base, with 9 bases between the two germline ends. The CDR3 loop spans 13 amino acids. This chain's CDR3 is CASRVDKNTEAFF. CDR3 bases: TGTGCCAGCAGGGTAGACAAGAACACTGAAGCTTTCTTT.

This clonotype has ten or more counts. The chain employs TRBV28 and TRBJ1-5, with D possibly matching TRBD1 (6 bases). CDR3 length equals 16 residues. The germline V gene encodes CDR1 MDHEN and CDR2 SYDVKM. Trimming pared 3 bases from V and 1 base from J, leaving 13 bases between. As DNA, the CDR3 is TGTGCCAGCAGTTTCGATAGGGGGGTAAGCAATCAGCCCCAGCATTTT. Translating it yields CASSFDRGVSNQPQHF.

This clonotype occurred many times. The chain links TRBV5-1 to TRBJ2-5; TRBD2 matches at 12 bases. V was pared by 7 bases and J by 2 bases, with 6 bases of the junction left unmatched. The CDR3 contains 15 residues. Looked up from germline, CDR1 is SGHRS and CDR2 is YFSETQ. The CDR3 sequence is CASALAGGRQETQYF. The CDR3 DNA reads TGCGCCAGCGCCCTAGCGGGGGGGAGGCAAGAGACCCAGTACTTC.

About this clonotype: This clone may be a read error of a much larger clone one base away. The chain couples TRBV12-3 or TRBV12-4 to TRBJ1-6; 7 nucleotides align to TRBD1. Trimming cost V 6 bases and J 18 bases; bases outside gene matches: 5. CDR3 size: 10 residues. The CDR3 is CASRGTVPHF. The CDR3 nucleotides read TGTGCCAGCAGGGGGACAGTCCCCCACTTT.

This clonotype was counted many times. The genes are TRBV12-3 or TRBV12-4 and TRBJ2-7; D is perhaps TRBD1 (7 bases). The V end lost 6 bases, the J end lost 4 bases, and 19 bases lay between the germline ends. The CDR3 spans 15 residues. As DNA, the CDR3 is TGTGCCAGCAGCCACGGACCGACAGGGAGGTACGAGCAGTACTTC. Amino acids: CASSHGPTGRYEQYF.

This clonotype occurred many times. The chain employs TRBV20-1 and TRBJ2-7; 11 nucleotides align to TRBD1. Germline trimming cut 6 bases from V and 4 bases from J; bases unmatched to any gene: 8. Germline values: CDR1 DFQATT, CDR2 SNEGSKA (reference sequence). The CDR3 covers 14 residues. This CDR3 reads CSAIGQGARYEQYF. For the CDR3, the DNA is TGCAGTGCCATCGGACAGGGGGCGCGATACGAGCAGTACTTC.

This clonotype was counted at least ten times. The V call is TRBV28, the J call TRBJ2-5, with 7 positions matching TRBD1. This CDR3 has 15 residues. V lost 5 bases, J lost 2 bases, and 8 bases stayed unmatched. Germline V CDR1 and CDR2: MDHEN, SYDVKM. DNA for the CDR3: TGTGCCAGCAGTACACAGGGGTGGTGGCAAGAGACCCAGTACTTC. Protein product: CASSTQGWWQETQYF.

This clonotype was seen many times. The chain has TRBV2 and TRBJ2-2; D may be TRBD2 (6 bases). With 8 bases removed from V and 5 bases from J, the gap between germline ends came to 12 bases. The CDR3 is made up of 13 amino acids. Per germline, CDR1 SNHLY and CDR2 FYNNEI. Here the CDR3 reads CASGGQGTGELFF. The CDR3 DNA follows: TGTGCCAGCGGAGGGCAGGGAACCGGGGAGCTGTTTTTT.